The rows below give T cell receptor beta chains drawn from one sample of a study of cytomegalovirus exposure and HLA in healthy donors. Method: immunoSEQ multiplex PCR; TCRdb's copy keeps in-frame clones and lacks some. Among 150,000 to 200,000 clones listed, about 75% were seen once. The sample consisted of PBMCs. These receptor sequences come from a woman aged 45-59 years in good health and CMV-seropositive. Both conserved end residues are part of each CDR3.

v_gene: TRBV9; j_gene: TRBJ2-7; CDR3aa: CASSVGSGSYEQYF
v_gene: TRBV6-5; j_gene: TRBJ2-7; CDR3aa: CASSYLAGSYEQYF
v_gene: TRBV6-4; j_gene: TRBJ2-7; CDR3aa: CASSDSSGGAYEQYF
v_gene: TRBV6-1; j_gene: TRBJ1-6; CDR3aa: CASSEAAYKAAVSPLHF
v_gene: TRBV7-8; j_gene: TRBJ1-2; CDR3aa: CASSQRTGTGSFGGYTF
v_gene: TRBV9; j_gene: TRBJ2-1; CDR3aa: CASSVKVGTSGDNEQFF
v_gene: TRBV28; j_gene: TRBJ1-1; CDR3aa: CASSLLRGGVDTEAFF
v_gene: TRBV19; j_gene: TRBJ1-1; CDR3aa: CASRIQGIDEAFF
v_gene: TRBV6-5; j_gene: TRBJ1-4; CDR3aa: CASSQVGRANEKLFF
v_gene: TRBV6-5; j_gene: TRBJ2-3; CDR3aa: CASSSQPRETDTQYF
v_gene: TRBV6-6; j_gene: TRBJ1-5; CDR3aa: CASGPQGGNQPQHF
v_gene: TRBV10-3; j_gene: TRBJ2-7; CDR3aa: CAISEMASLSYEQYF
v_gene: TRBV2; j_gene: TRBJ2-7; CDR3aa: CASSRQVGEQYF
v_gene: TRBV21-1; j_gene: TRBJ2-1; CDR3aa: CASSKGVALAGGGEQFF
v_gene: TRBV2; j_gene: TRBJ1-1; CDR3aa: CASNRGNTEAFF
v_gene: TRBV4-1; j_gene: TRBJ1-5; CDR3aa: CASSQATGGDQPQHF
v_gene: TRBV2; j_gene: TRBJ2-5; CDR3aa: CASSQTVAGETQYF
v_gene: TRBV30; j_gene: TRBJ1-2; CDR3aa: CAWTAGQNSGYTF
v_gene: TRBV7-8; j_gene: TRBJ1-4; CDR3aa: CASSPTEGRFEKLFF
v_gene: TRBV5-8; j_gene: TRBJ1-1; CDR3aa: CASSLPGQGQKTFF
v_gene: TRBV6-1; j_gene: TRBJ1-1; CDR3aa: CASLVLNTGQKAFF
v_gene: TRBV5-4; j_gene: TRBJ2-1; CDR3aa: CASSFFTGGPENEQFF
v_gene: TRBV11-2; j_gene: TRBJ2-7; CDR3aa: CASSFSGDDSYEQYF
v_gene: TRBV28; j_gene: TRBJ2-7; CDR3aa: CASSQAGQGNNHEQYF
v_gene: TRBV7-2; j_gene: TRBJ2-5; CDR3aa: CASSIRGLLQETQYF
v_gene: TRBV10-3; j_gene: TRBJ1-1; CDR3aa: CAIWSGGNTEAFF
v_gene: TRBV6-5; j_gene: TRBJ1-1; CDR3aa: CASSPRKDTEAFF
v_gene: TRBV2; j_gene: TRBJ2-3; CDR3aa: CASSTSTDTQYF
v_gene: TRBV9; j_gene: TRBJ1-1; CDR3aa: CASSVGHMNTEAFF
v_gene: TRBV5-1; j_gene: TRBJ2-7; CDR3aa: CASSLDRGTLSYEQYF
v_gene: TRBV9; j_gene: TRBJ2-7; CDR3aa: CASSAQETSYEQYF
v_gene: TRBV7-3; j_gene: TRBJ2-1; CDR3aa: CASSLDSGTRNEQFF
v_gene: TRBV6-6; j_gene: TRBJ2-2; CDR3aa: CAISRDRNTGELFF
v_gene: TRBV30; j_gene: TRBJ1-6; CDR3aa: CAWNAGYNSPLHF
v_gene: TRBV5-4; j_gene: TRBJ1-1; CDR3aa: CASSQQGAVLPEAFF
v_gene: TRBV6-5; j_gene: TRBJ2-7; CDR3aa: CASSYQIGTGNYEQYF
v_gene: TRBV5-6; j_gene: TRBJ2-4; CDR3aa: CASSLDGGNIQYF
v_gene: TRBV6-5; j_gene: TRBJ1-2; CDR3aa: CASSTGQGDGYTF
v_gene: TRBV6-5; j_gene: TRBJ1-1; CDR3aa: CASRWGGQNTEAFF
v_gene: TRBV2; j_gene: TRBJ2-1; CDR3aa: CASSGSGRLYNEQFF
v_gene: TRBV29-1; j_gene: TRBJ2-7; CDR3aa: CSVGTGRSYEQYF
v_gene: TRBV14; j_gene: TRBJ2-3; CDR3aa: CASSRETGARTDTQYF
v_gene: TRBV28; j_gene: TRBJ2-5; CDR3aa: CASSIRDLVFSAQYF
v_gene: TRBV7-9; j_gene: TRBJ2-5; CDR3aa: CASSLGQRTETQYF
v_gene: TRBV5-1; j_gene: TRBJ1-6; CDR3aa: CASSTGERNPLHF